What follows is one T cell receptor beta chain and its context. Its specificity is unknown. The sample originates from a study of T cells in Graves' hyperthyroidism and ophthalmopathy. The PBMCs were sourced from fresh peripheral blood (10 ml). Germline V CDR1 and CDR2: MGHRA, YSYEKL. The CDR3 consists of 17 residues. V was clipped by 0 bases and J by 1 base; unmatched bases: 7. Findings of the study overall: Before onset, by a median of around six months, the model predicted ophthalmopathy. Most thyroid clonotypes that were expanded above 0.001 also turned up in blood.

TCR beta CDR3 regions were amplified from RNA transcripts. During a first-round RT-PCR of the TCR CDR3, the HTBI primer set was used. TCRdb passed the multiplex PCR reads through MiXCR, listing each CDR3 protein once. Of about 460,000 distinct CDR3 sequences in the sample, roughly 23% were seen once. The TCR comes from a woman in her seventies with Graves' ophthalmopathy. The sequenced material came from blood. This chain uses TRBV4-1 with TRBJ1-1, with 8 bases that match TRBD1. Here the CDR3 reads CASSQETRTGKNTEAFF. CDR3 DNA: TGCGCCAGCAGCCAAGAAACCCGGACAGGGAAGAACACTGAAGCTTTCTTT.